This entry is about one TCR beta chain. In TCRdb, the RACE reads were re-called with MiXCR into one record per CDR3 protein. The sample lists roughly 120,000 distinct CDR3 sequences, approximately 9.5% occurring once. This sample's time point: healthy volunteer bleed at 2 weeks. Unfractionated whole blood yielded total RNA. CDR1 SGHTA and CDR2 FQGNSA come from the germline V gene. CDR3 length: 14 amino acids. The V end was cut by 5 bases, the J end by 2 bases, with 7 bases between. These data come from a study of human T cells and chemical hapten exposure. This receptor was taken from a male donor in good health. Some clones in this sample may be carry-over from other donors' samples. The rearrangement joins TRBV7-2 to TRBJ1-6; no reliable D call. Material for sequencing was whole blood. The CDR3 loop reads CASSGQAYNSPLHF. The DNA of the CDR3 is TGTGCCAGCAGCGGCCAAGCCTATAATTCACCCCTCCACTTT.